Listed below are T cell receptor beta chains from one sample, sequenced in a study of cytomegalovirus exposure and HLA in healthy donors. The table came from immunoSEQ multiplex PCR; TCRdb's copy has only in-frame clones and leaves some out. The sample holds approximately 150,000 clones, around 79% seen once. The sequencing sample was made of PBMCs. The source of these receptors is a man aged 35 to 55 in good health and CMV-seronegative. The CDR3 runs from the conserved cysteine through the conserved F or W. D genes are given only for firm matches. Clone size, where shown, is once, few, many, or a class for clones that have expanded.

v_call	d_call	clone_size	j_call	cdr3_nt	cdr3_aa
TRBV18	TRBD1	once	TRBJ1-5	TGTGCCAGCTCACCCGAGACAGGGTATAGCAATCAGCCCCAGCATTTT	CASSPETGYSNQPQHF
TRBV30	-	-	TRBJ1-5	TGTGCCTGGAGTGTTGCGGCTCTGGGAGCCCAGCATTTT	CAWSVAALGAQHF
TRBV7-6	-	few	TRBJ2-7	TGTGCCAGCAGCTTAGCTGGCGGGGAGAACTACGAGCAGTACTTC	CASSLAGGENYEQYF
TRBV7-3	TRBD2	-	TRBJ2-3	TGTGCCAGCAGCTATGGGACTACCACAGATACGCAGTATTTT	CASSYGTTTDTQYF
TRBV29-1	TRBD1	-	TRBJ1-2	TGCAGCGTTGAACCGGACAGGTTTGCGGGCTACACCTTC	CSVEPDRFAGYTF
TRBV9	-	-	TRBJ1-2	TGTGCCAGCAGCGTAGTCGGGGGACTAGGGGGCTACACCTTC	CASSVVGGLGGYTF
TRBV5-8	-	-	TRBJ2-3	TGTGCCAGCAGCTTCGGAGGGGGGGCGTTGGTTGATACGCAGTATTTT	CASSFGGGALVDTQYF
TRBV7-9	-	-	TRBJ1-3	TGTGCCAGCAGCTTGGAAGGGGTATCCGGAAACACCATATATTTT	CASSLEGVSGNTIYF
TRBV7-8	-	few	TRBJ2-1	TGTGCCAGCAGCCTGAGGGACTCCCGCAATGAGCAGTTCTTC	CASSLRDSRNEQFF
TRBV12-5	-	-	TRBJ1-2	TGTGCTAGTGGTTTGACAGCTAACTATGGCTACACCTTC	CASGLTANYGYTF
TRBV4-1	-	-	TRBJ2-7	TGCGCCAGCAGCCAAGTTATTGGCAGTTCCTACGAGCAGTACTTC	CASSQVIGSSYEQYF
TRBV6-1	TRBD1	-	TRBJ1-2	TGTGCCAGCAGTGTTCTAGGGAGGACAGGGGGCGTTTACTATGGCTACACCTTC	CASSVLGRTGGVYYGYTF
TRBV30	-	-	TRBJ1-3	TGTGCCTGGAGTGTGAGAAACTCTGGAAACACCATATATTTT	CAWSVRNSGNTIYF
TRBV5-1	TRBD2	few	TRBJ2-3	TGCGCCAGCAGCGACGCGGGGGGGAACACAGATACGCAGTATTTT	CASSDAGGNTDTQYF
TRBV7-8	TRBD2	-	TRBJ2-3	TGTGCCAGCAGCTACCCCTGGGCTAGCGGGGGAACAGATACGCAGTATTTT	CASSYPWASGGTDTQYF
TRBV6-1	-	-	TRBJ2-3	TGTGCCAGCAGAGAGGATTTCACAGATACGCAGTATTTT	CASREDFTDTQYF
TRBV7-8	-	-	TRBJ1-5	TGTGCCAGCAGTTTCGGACAGAACAATCAGCCCCAGCATTTT	CASSFGQNNQPQHF
TRBV28	-	-	TRBJ1-6	TGTGCCACCCTTTATAAAGGAGATAATTCACCCCTCCACTTT	CATLYKGDNSPLHF
TRBV7-9	TRBD1	-	TRBJ2-7	TGTGCCAGCAGCTTGCTGGGGACAGGGCGGACACCCCCACCCGAGCAGTACTTC	CASSLLGTGRTPPPEQYF
TRBV10-2	TRBD1	-	TRBJ2-5	TGCGCCAGCAGCGATCCGGGACAGCGGTGGGAGACCCAGTACTTC	CASSDPGQRWETQYF
TRBV5-4	-	few	TRBJ2-3	TGTGCCAGCAGCTTGACTAGCGATACGCAGTATTTT	CASSLTSDTQYF
TRBV21-1	-	-	TRBJ1-6	TGTGCCAGCAGCAATGGGCTAATCTCCTATAATTCACCCCTCCACTTT	CASSNGLISYNSPLHF
TRBV5-1	-	-	TRBJ1-3	TGCGCCAGCAGTCTCGGGGAACCTGGAAACACCATATATTTT	CASSLGEPGNTIYF
TRBV6-4	TRBD1	-	TRBJ1-4	TGTGCCATCCTCCTCCGGGACAGGATCCTTCGGAAACTGTTTTTT	CAILLRDRILRKLFF
TRBV6-5	-	-	TRBJ2-5	TGTGCCAGCATTTCGGCTAGCTCAGGGACCCAGTACTTC	CASISASSGTQYF
TRBV7-9	-	-	TRBJ1-1	TGTGCCATAAGTAGGGGTGGTAACACTGAAGCTTTCTTT	CAISRGGNTEAFF
TRBV7-9	TRBD2	-	TRBJ2-2	TGTGCCAGCAGCCCTCGGGGGGGCCCCGGGGAGCTGTTTTTT	CASSPRGGPGELFF
TRBV18	-	-	TRBJ1-3	TGTGCCAGCTCACCCGGGATTGGAAACACCATATATTTT	CASSPGIGNTIYF
TRBV7-2	-	-	TRBJ1-3	TGTGCCAGCAGCTCGAGCTCTGGAAACACCATATATTTT	CASSSSSGNTIYF
TRBV6-5	TRBD1	-	TRBJ1-2	TGTGCCAGCAGTTACCATAAATCAGGGACAGGGGGTGGCTACACCTTC	CASSYHKSGTGGGYTF
TRBV7-3	TRBD2	-	TRBJ2-2	TGTGCCAGCAGCTTAGGACTAGCGGGGGCCGGGGAGCTGTTTTTT	CASSLGLAGAGELFF